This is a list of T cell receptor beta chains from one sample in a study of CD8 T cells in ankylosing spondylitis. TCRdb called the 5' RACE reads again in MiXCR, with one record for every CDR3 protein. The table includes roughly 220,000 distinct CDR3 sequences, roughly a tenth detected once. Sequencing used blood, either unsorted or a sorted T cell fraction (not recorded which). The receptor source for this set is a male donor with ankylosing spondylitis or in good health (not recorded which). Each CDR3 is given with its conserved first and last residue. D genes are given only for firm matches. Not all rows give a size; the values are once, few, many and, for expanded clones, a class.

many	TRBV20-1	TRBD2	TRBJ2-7	TGCAGTGCTTCGGGACCCGGGGAGGGATACGAGCAGTACTTC	CSASGPGEGYEQYF
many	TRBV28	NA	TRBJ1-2	TGTGCCAGCAGTTTTGAGTCTTCCTATGGCTACACCTTC	CASSFESSYGYTF
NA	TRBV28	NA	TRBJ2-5	TGTGCCAGCAGTTTTGCAGGGGGGAAAGAGACCCAGTACTTC	CASSFAGGKETQYF
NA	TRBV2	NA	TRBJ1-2	TGTGCCAGCACCCGACCGAACTATGGCTACACCTTC	CASTRPNYGYTF
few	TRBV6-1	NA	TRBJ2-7	TGTGCCAGCACGCCTTCTTCCTACGAGCAGTACTTC	CASTPSSYEQYF
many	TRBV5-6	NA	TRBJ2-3	TGTGCCAGCAGCTTGTGGGTCAAAAGCACAGATACGCAGTATTTT	CASSLWVKSTDTQYF
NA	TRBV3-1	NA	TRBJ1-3	TGTGCCAGCAGCCAAGTTGCCAGGGGCTCTGGAAACACCATATATTTT	CASSQVARGSGNTIYF
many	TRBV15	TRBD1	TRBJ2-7	TGTGCCACCAGCAGAGTTACAGGGGACTCCTACGAGCAGTACTTC	CATSRVTGDSYEQYF
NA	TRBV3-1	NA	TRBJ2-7	TGTGCCAGCAGCCAAGAACAGGGAATCTACGAGCAGTACTTC	CASSQEQGIYEQYF
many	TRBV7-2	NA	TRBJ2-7	TGTGCCAGCAGCTTCGGGCGGGGTATTCCCTACGAGCAGTACTTC	CASSFGRGIPYEQYF
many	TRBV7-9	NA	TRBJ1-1	TGTGCCAGCAGCTCGAGGGCGGGGATGAACACTGAAGCTTTCTTT	CASSSRAGMNTEAFF
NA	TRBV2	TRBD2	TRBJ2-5	TGTGCCAGCAGGCTGACTAGCGGGAGCCGAGAGACCCAGTACTTC	CASRLTSGSRETQYF
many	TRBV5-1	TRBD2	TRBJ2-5	TGCGCCAGCCGCCGACTAGCGGGGGGGGAAGAGCCCCAGTACTTC	CASRRLAGGEEPQYF
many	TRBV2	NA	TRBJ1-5	TGTGCCAGCTCTGGAGGGGGTCAGCCCCAGCATTTT	CASSGGGQPQHF
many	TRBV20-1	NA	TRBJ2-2	TGCAGTGCTAGAGATCTCCGCGTGCCCACCGGGGAGCTGTTTTTT	CSARDLRVPTGELFF
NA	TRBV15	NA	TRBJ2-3	TGTGCCACCAGCAGAGATTTTGGCTCCCGGGGGGCGAATACGCAGTATTTT	CATSRDFGSRGANTQYF
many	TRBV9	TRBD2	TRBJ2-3	TGTGCCAGCAGCGGGCAGGGACTAGCGGTCCCCACAGATACGCAGTATTTT	CASSGQGLAVPTDTQYF
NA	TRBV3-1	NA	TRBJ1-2	TGTGCCAGCAGCCAACGGGAGGGCGGGAACTATGGCTACACCTTC	CASSQREGGNYGYTF
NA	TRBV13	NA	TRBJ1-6	TGTGCCAGCAGCTCCTTCAGGGCCTCCTATAATTCACCCCTCCACTTT	CASSSFRASYNSPLHF
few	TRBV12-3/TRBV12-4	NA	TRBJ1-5	TGTGCCAGCAGTCCTGATTCGGGGCCCCAGCATTTT	CASSPDSGPQHF
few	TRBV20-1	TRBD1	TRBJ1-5	TGCAGTGCTAGAGATCGGGCCAGGGGGGCCTATAGCAATCAGCCCCAGCATTTT	CSARDRARGAYSNQPQHF
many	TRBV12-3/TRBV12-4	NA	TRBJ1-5	TGTGCCAGCAGAGCTCCTGGGACAATAAATCAGCCCCAGCATTTT	CASRAPGTINQPQHF
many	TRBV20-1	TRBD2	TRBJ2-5	TGCAGTGCACGTCGGACTAGCGGGGGAAAGACCCAGTACTTC	CSARRTSGGKTQYF
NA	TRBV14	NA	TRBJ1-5	TGTGCCAGCAGTCCAGGGGTCCATCAGCCCCAGCATTTT	CASSPGVHQPQHF
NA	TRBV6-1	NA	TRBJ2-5	TGTGCCAGCACCCCACTGGCGGGGCTCCAAGAGACCCAGTACTTC	CASTPLAGLQETQYF